This TCR beta chain was recorded in a study of CD8 T cells in Susac syndrome. Germline CDR1 reads MDHEN; CDR2 reads SYDVKM. This CDR3 contains 16 residues. Trimming left V 2 bases short and J 9 bases short, with 17 bases between. Sequencing of TCR beta was performed on blood CD8+ T cells and on blood CD4+ T cells. TEMRA cells underwent FACS enrichment and CD8+ and CD4+ T cells underwent negative isolation. Random hexamers primed reverse transcription of 0.5 to 1 ug RNA. By means of immunoSEQ multiplex PCR, TCR beta CDR3 spanning 54 Vbeta and 13 Jbeta underwent amplification. TCRdb ran MiXCR on the immunoSEQ multiplex PCR reads and lists one entry per CDR3 protein. The sample holds tens of thousands of distinct CDR3 sequences, 94% seen once.

The chain is built from TRBV28 and TRBJ1-6; D is possibly TRBD1 (5 bases). The sequenced material came from CD8+ T cells from PBMCs. The sequence derives from a human donor in good health. CDR3 nucleotides: TGTGCCAGCAGTTTAGTAATTGGAGGGGTCGGTTCACCCCTCCACTTT. Protein: CASSLVIGGVGSPLHF.